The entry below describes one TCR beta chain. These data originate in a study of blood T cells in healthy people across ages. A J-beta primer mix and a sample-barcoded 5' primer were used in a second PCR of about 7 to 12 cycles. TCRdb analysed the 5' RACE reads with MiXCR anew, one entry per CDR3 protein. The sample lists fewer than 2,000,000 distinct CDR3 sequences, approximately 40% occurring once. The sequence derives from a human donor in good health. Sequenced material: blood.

Here the CDR3 DNA reads TGTGCCAGCAGTCAAACGGGACAGAGCTATGGCTACACCTTC. It is translated as CASSQTGQSYGYTF. The chain joins TRBV12-3 or TRBV12-4 to TRBJ1-2; the match to TRBD1 covers 7 bases. The CDR3 runs 14 residues. Unmatched junction bases numbered 7, after V lost 5 bases and J lost 4 bases.